This T cell receptor (beta chain) was identified in a study of synovial regulatory T cells in juvenile arthritis. General study results and limits: CDR3 overlap with synovial Tregs was higher for iaTregs than other blood Tregs.

Remarks on this clone: Its cognate antigen is unknown.

From germline, CDR1 is ENHRY and CDR2 SYGVKD. The CDR3 is 13 amino acids. The entry carries no DNA sequence. Sequencing was performed with immunoSEQ multiplex PCR; in TCRdb, only in-frame clones are kept and a portion is missing. The sample includes about 10,000 clones. The TCR sequence derives from a donor younger than 30 with juvenile idiopathic arthritis. The specimen was Treg cells from blood. Subset here: remaining (HLA-DR-negative) circulating blood Treg cells. The chain uses TRBV10-3 and TRBJ1-1; TCRdb proposes TRBD1, but this gene call is untestable without DNA. This CDR3 reads CAIRPSGNTEAFF.